The TCR beta chain under discussion was sequenced for a study of identical twins. Study-level points and caveats: Excess sharing by twins proved weaker in beta out-of-frame sequences.

V trimming: 7 bases; J trimming: 7 bases; junction bases outside the gene matches: 11. From germline, CDR1 is SQVTM and CDR2 ANQGSEA. This CDR3 is 14 amino acids long. One entry per CDR3 protein results from TCRdb running MiXCR on the 5' RACE reads. The sample consists of 350,000 to 450,000 distinct CDR3 sequences, about 18% of them appearing once. Donors uniformly comprised healthy Caucasians. This clonotype was observed many times. Its antigen is currently unknown. The V call is TRBV29-1, the J call TRBJ2-1; 9 bases fit TRBD2. The TCR originated in a man aged 45 to 65 in good health. The sequencing sample was made of naive T cells sorted from blood. The CDR3 nucleotides read TGCAGCGCCGAAACTAGCGGGTTCGAGAATGAGCAGTTCTTC. It translates to CSAETSGFENEQFF.